These T cell receptor beta chains were read from a single sample in a study of CD8+ T cells in alopecia areata. Repertoires were generated with immunoSEQ multiplex PCR, while TCRdb's copy carries only in-frame clones and drops some. The sample includes some 180,000 clones, approximately 50% of them seen just once. The sequenced sample was CD8+ T cells sorted from blood, obtained around week 52, from a patient treated with tofacitinib. The source is a human donor with alopecia areata. Both conserved end residues are part of each CDR3. A D gene is named only where the DNA matches it firmly. The size of a clone is reported for some rows only, either as once, few or many, or as a class for expanded clones.

v_call: TRBV5-4; j_call: TRBJ1-2; clone_size: .; d_call: TRBD1; cdr3_nt: TGTGCCAGCAGCGGCGGGACAGGGGATAACTATGGCTACACCTTC; cdr3_aa: CASSGGTGDNYGYTF
v_call: TRBV27; j_call: TRBJ2-7; clone_size: .; d_call: .; cdr3_nt: TGTGCCAGCAGTTTAATACCCCCGTTCAACGAGCAGTACTTC; cdr3_aa: CASSLIPPFNEQYF
v_call: TRBV14; j_call: TRBJ2-7; clone_size: .; d_call: .; cdr3_nt: TGTGCCAGCAGCCAAGGCTACGAGCAGTACTTC; cdr3_aa: CASSQGYEQYF
v_call: TRBV27; j_call: TRBJ2-5; clone_size: .; d_call: .; cdr3_nt: TGTGCCAGCAGTCCCCGTGACTGGGAGACCCAGTACTTC; cdr3_aa: CASSPRDWETQYF
v_call: TRBV15; j_call: TRBJ1-6; clone_size: .; d_call: .; cdr3_nt: TGTGCCACCAGCAGAGCAAGGACAGTTAATTCACCCCTCCACTTT; cdr3_aa: CATSRARTVNSPLHF
v_call: TRBV29-1; j_call: TRBJ2-7; clone_size: .; d_call: .; cdr3_nt: TGCAGCGCGACTGGAAACTCCTACGAGCAGTACTTC; cdr3_aa: CSATGNSYEQYF
v_call: TRBV10-3; j_call: TRBJ1-2; clone_size: .; d_call: TRBD1; cdr3_nt: TGTGCCATCAGTGAGTCCCGACAGGGCGATGGCTACACCTTC; cdr3_aa: CAISESRQGDGYTF
v_call: TRBV29-1; j_call: TRBJ2-7; clone_size: few; d_call: .; cdr3_nt: TGCAGCGTTGTTATTGGGCCTGGGGGCTACGAGCAGTACTTC; cdr3_aa: CSVVIGPGGYEQYF
v_call: TRBV5-1; j_call: TRBJ2-1; clone_size: .; d_call: TRBD1; cdr3_nt: TGCGCCAGCACCCGGGACAGGTACAATGAGCAGTTCTTC; cdr3_aa: CASTRDRYNEQFF
v_call: TRBV6-5; j_call: TRBJ1-2; clone_size: few; d_call: .; cdr3_nt: TGTGCCAGCAGTTCTGAATCGACCGCTCATAACTATGGCTACACCTTC; cdr3_aa: CASSSESTAHNYGYTF
v_call: TRBV6-5; j_call: TRBJ2-3; clone_size: .; d_call: .; cdr3_nt: TGTGCCAGCGCCCCCGCAGCCAGCACAGATACGCAGTATTTT; cdr3_aa: CASAPAASTDTQYF
v_call: TRBV7-8; j_call: TRBJ1-2; clone_size: .; d_call: .; cdr3_nt: TGTGCCAGCAGCTTAGATCTAGCGGCGGACGCTAACTATGGCTACACCTTC; cdr3_aa: CASSLDLAADANYGYTF
v_call: TRBV5-4; j_call: TRBJ2-1; clone_size: few; d_call: .; cdr3_nt: TGTGCCAGCTTGAGGGGTCTAAATGAGCAGTTCTTC; cdr3_aa: CASLRGLNEQFF
v_call: TRBV4-3; j_call: TRBJ2-1; clone_size: many; d_call: .; cdr3_nt: TGCGCCAGCAGCCTAAAGCTCCCCGGTACTAGTGTCTATGAGCAGTTCTTC; cdr3_aa: CASSLKLPGTSVYEQFF
v_call: TRBV4-1; j_call: TRBJ2-7; clone_size: .; d_call: .; cdr3_nt: TGCGCCAGCAGCCAAAATTACAAGGGCGAGCAGTACTTC; cdr3_aa: CASSQNYKGEQYF
v_call: TRBV7-2; j_call: TRBJ1-1; clone_size: .; d_call: .; cdr3_nt: TGTGCCAGCAGCTTAAACCACGCTTCTGAAGCTTTCTTT; cdr3_aa: CASSLNHASEAFF
v_call: TRBV30; j_call: TRBJ1-1; clone_size: .; d_call: .; cdr3_nt: TGTGCCTGGAGTGTAGGGTCAGGCTTAGCTTTCTTT; cdr3_aa: CAWSVGSGLAFF
v_call: TRBV6-5; j_call: TRBJ1-1; clone_size: .; d_call: .; cdr3_nt: TGTGCCAGCGGCCAAGGGGATTTACCGAAAGCTTTCTTT; cdr3_aa: CASGQGDLPKAFF
v_call: TRBV2; j_call: TRBJ1-2; clone_size: .; d_call: TRBD1; cdr3_nt: TGTGCCAGCAGACTTCCGCAGGGGACAGCTAACTATGGCTACACCTTC; cdr3_aa: CASRLPQGTANYGYTF
v_call: TRBV5-6; j_call: TRBJ2-1; clone_size: .; d_call: TRBD1; cdr3_nt: TGTGCCAGCAGACAGGGGTCCTCCTACAATGAGCAGTTCTTC; cdr3_aa: CASRQGSSYNEQFF
v_call: TRBV13; j_call: TRBJ2-5; clone_size: few; d_call: TRBD1; cdr3_nt: TGTGCCAGCAGCTCAGGGACAGAAGAGACCCAGTACTTC; cdr3_aa: CASSSGTEETQYF
v_call: TRBV19; j_call: TRBJ2-2; clone_size: few; d_call: .; cdr3_nt: TGTGCCAGTAGTCCGGGTCCCTGGGACACCGGGGAGCTGTTTTTT; cdr3_aa: CASSPGPWDTGELFF
v_call: TRBV30; j_call: TRBJ2-5; clone_size: .; d_call: .; cdr3_nt: TGTGCCTGGACAGGGGACCAAGAGACCCAGTACTTC; cdr3_aa: CAWTGDQETQYF
v_call: TRBV5-4; j_call: TRBJ2-1; clone_size: .; d_call: .; cdr3_nt: TGTGCCAGCAGCTTGGCGGCAGGGGCCTACGACAATGAGCAGTTCTTC; cdr3_aa: CASSLAAGAYDNEQFF
v_call: TRBV5-6; j_call: TRBJ2-7; clone_size: .; d_call: .; cdr3_nt: TGTGCCAGCAGCACATCCTACGAGCAGTACTTC; cdr3_aa: CASSTSYEQYF
v_call: TRBV25-1; j_call: TRBJ1-2; clone_size: few; d_call: .; cdr3_nt: TGTGCCAGCAGTGAAGCAGGGGCCTATGGCTACACCTTC; cdr3_aa: CASSEAGAYGYTF
v_call: TRBV4-1; j_call: TRBJ2-5; clone_size: few; d_call: .; cdr3_nt: TGCGCCAGCAGCCAAGTTTTCCAAGAGACCCAGTACTTC; cdr3_aa: CASSQVFQETQYF
v_call: TRBV6-6; j_call: TRBJ2-7; clone_size: .; d_call: .; cdr3_nt: TGTGCCAGCAGTTACGATGCTAGTAATCCGTCAGGGGAGTACTTC; cdr3_aa: CASSYDASNPSGEYF
v_call: TRBV5-1; j_call: TRBJ1-1; clone_size: .; d_call: .; cdr3_nt: TGCGCCAGCAGCCACAGGGTGGGGGACACTGAAGCTTTCTTT; cdr3_aa: CASSHRVGDTEAFF
v_call: TRBV5-1; j_call: TRBJ2-3; clone_size: .; d_call: TRBD1; cdr3_nt: TGCGCCAGCAGCCCCGGGACAGGGGTTGCAGATACGCAGTATTTT; cdr3_aa: CASSPGTGVADTQYF
v_call: TRBV4-3; j_call: TRBJ2-3; clone_size: .; d_call: .; cdr3_nt: TGCGCCAGCAGCCAAGATTCCCTGCAAGATACGCAGTATTTT; cdr3_aa: CASSQDSLQDTQYF
v_call: TRBV11-2; j_call: TRBJ2-7; clone_size: .; d_call: TRBD1; cdr3_nt: TGTGCCAGCAGCCAGGGGGCGGACGGTACCTACGAGCAGTACTTC; cdr3_aa: CASSQGADGTYEQYF
v_call: TRBV30; j_call: TRBJ1-1; clone_size: once; d_call: .; cdr3_nt: TGTGCCTGGAGTGCTGGAAACCGGGACGGCAAAGGGTTT; cdr3_aa: CAWSAGNRDGKGF
v_call: TRBV10-3; j_call: TRBJ1-1; clone_size: .; d_call: .; cdr3_nt: TGTGCCATCCAGGGGACATTGAACACTGAAGCTTTCTTT; cdr3_aa: CAIQGTLNTEAFF
v_call: TRBV7-9; j_call: TRBJ1-2; clone_size: .; d_call: .; cdr3_nt: TGTGCCAGCAGCCAATACGCGGCAGACGCTAACTATGGCTACACCTTC; cdr3_aa: CASSQYAADANYGYTF
v_call: TRBV9; j_call: TRBJ1-1; clone_size: .; d_call: .; cdr3_nt: TGTGCCAGCAGCATTGGGGGCGGGAACACTGAAGCTTTCTTT; cdr3_aa: CASSIGGGNTEAFF
v_call: TRBV7-2; j_call: TRBJ2-1; clone_size: few; d_call: TRBD2; cdr3_nt: TGTGCCAGCAGCACTAGCGGGCCAACCGGGAATGAGCAGTTCTTC; cdr3_aa: CASSTSGPTGNEQFF
v_call: TRBV15; j_call: TRBJ1-1; clone_size: many; d_call: .; cdr3_nt: TGTGCCACCAGCAGAGCCCCGGGGGGCATAGCTGAAGCTTTCTTT; cdr3_aa: CATSRAPGGIAEAFF
v_call: TRBV6-5; j_call: TRBJ1-1; clone_size: .; d_call: .; cdr3_nt: TGTGCCAGCAGTTACGGCGGAGGGGACACTGAAGCTTTCTTT; cdr3_aa: CASSYGGGDTEAFF
v_call: TRBV11-2; j_call: TRBJ2-7; clone_size: once; d_call: .; cdr3_nt: TGTGCCAGCAGCTTAGATTTACTGACTTCCTACGAGCAGTACTTC; cdr3_aa: CASSLDLLTSYEQYF
v_call: TRBV7-9; j_call: TRBJ1-5; clone_size: .; d_call: .; cdr3_nt: TGTGCCAGCAGCTTAGGTACGGGAGGCAATCAGCCCCAGCATTTT; cdr3_aa: CASSLGTGGNQPQHF
v_call: TRBV7-9; j_call: TRBJ2-3; clone_size: .; d_call: TRBD2; cdr3_nt: TGTGCCAGCAGCTTCCAACTAGCGGGGATCACAGATACGCAGTATTTT; cdr3_aa: CASSFQLAGITDTQYF
v_call: TRBV5-6; j_call: TRBJ2-1; clone_size: .; d_call: TRBD2; cdr3_nt: TGTGCCAGCAGCTTGGGTCGTCCTAGCGGGGCTATTTACAATGAGCAGTTCTTC; cdr3_aa: CASSLGRPSGAIYNEQFF
v_call: TRBV4-3; j_call: TRBJ2-7; clone_size: .; d_call: .; cdr3_nt: TGCGCCAGCGCGAAGGGGCAGACCCACTACGAGCAGTACTTC; cdr3_aa: CASAKGQTHYEQYF
v_call: TRBV7-9; j_call: TRBJ1-2; clone_size: .; d_call: .; cdr3_nt: TGTGCCAGCAGCCCTCCGAGCGGGACGGCCTCCGACTATGGCTACACCTTC; cdr3_aa: CASSPPSGTASDYGYTF
v_call: TRBV4-3; j_call: TRBJ1-4; clone_size: few; d_call: .; cdr3_nt: TGCGCCAGCAGCCAAGGGGGAATGGGAACTAATGAAAAACTGTTTTTT; cdr3_aa: CASSQGGMGTNEKLFF
v_call: TRBV4-1; j_call: TRBJ2-7; clone_size: .; d_call: .; cdr3_nt: TGCGCCAGCAGCCAAGACGTGGAAGGGCTCGAGCAGTACTTC; cdr3_aa: CASSQDVEGLEQYF
v_call: TRBV5-4; j_call: TRBJ2-1; clone_size: .; d_call: TRBD2; cdr3_nt: TGTGCCAGCACCCATGAGGCTAGCGGGATCAATGAGCAGTTCTTC; cdr3_aa: CASTHEASGINEQFF
v_call: TRBV6-5; j_call: TRBJ2-6; clone_size: .; d_call: .; cdr3_nt: TGTGCCAGCAGTTACAGCCAGCCGTCTGGGGCCAACGTCCTGACTTTC; cdr3_aa: CASSYSQPSGANVLTF
v_call: TRBV13; j_call: TRBJ1-6; clone_size: .; d_call: TRBD1; cdr3_nt: TGTGCCAGCAGCTTACGGGACAGATCTTCACCCCTCCACTTT; cdr3_aa: CASSLRDRSSPLHF